This TCR beta chain was recorded in a study of blood T cell repertoires in COVID-19. Across the study: There were acute and convalescent COVID-19 samples, and they came from the United States, Italy and Spain. Sources were T cells, B-cell-depleted T cells, or PBMCs; the material itself was cDNA or gDNA.

Followed longitudinally, the Seattle patients had been enrolled during active infection. Original processing notes: Counts of nucleated cells, estimated from reference gene primer amplification, were obtained. Sequenced by immunoSEQ multiplex PCR; TCRdb stores in-frame clones only, minus some. The V and J calls and clone size come from that table; D and trimming were worked out from the DNA. The sample carries around 31,000 clones, roughly 87% recorded once. This clonotype originated in a man aged 55 to 69 with COVID-19, enrolled during active disease. Material: peripheral blood.

The CDR3 loop reads CARCEGGGGHEQYF. CDR3 sequence (DNA): TGCGCCCGCTGTGAGGGGGGGGGCGGGCACGAGCAGTACTTC. This rearrangement joins TRBV10-1 to TRBJ2-7; weak D call: TRBD2 (7 bases). The ends were cut back, 11 bases at V and 5 bases at J, with 22 bases in the middle. The germline V gene encodes CDR1 WNHNN and CDR2 SYGVQD (reference sequence). The CDR3 has 14 residues.